One sample yielded the 31 T cell receptor beta chains listed below, sequenced in a study of graft-versus-host responses after intestinal transplantation. The repertoire was sequenced with immunoSEQ multiplex PCR; TCRdb's copy has only in-frame clones and lacks some. The sample yields under 100,000 clones, around 83% seen once. For these receptors, no antigen is known. This specimen consisted of unstimulated CD4+ T cells sorted from spleen or lymph node cells, obtained before intestinal transplant. These receptors were collected from a human donor who received an intestinal transplant.

The J gene is TRBJ2-3, the V gene TRBV2; 9 bases map to TRBD2. The V gene end was trimmed by 5 bases and the J gene end by 1 base; junction bases not matched to a gene: 4. The CDR3 has 15 amino acids. Germline V CDR1 and CDR2: SNHLY, FYNNEI. The CDR3 DNA is TGTGCCAGCAGTAAGACTAGCGGTGGCACAGATACGCAGTATTTT. It yields the protein CASSKTSGGTDTQYF.

The genes are TRBV28 and TRBJ2-7; TRBD1 matches at 8 bases. Germline assignment: CDR1 MDHEN and CDR2 SYDVKM. The CDR3 has 13 residues. With V trimmed by 7 bases and J by 7 bases, 9 bases remained unmatched. For the CDR3, the DNA is TGTGCCAGCAAAGGACAGGGTCCCTGGGAGCAGTACTTC. It yields the protein CASKGQGPWEQYF.

The chain has TRBV29-1 and TRBJ1-2, with 8 bases fitting TRBD1. This CDR3 comprises 12 residues. V was clipped by 6 bases and J by 8 bases; unmatched bases: 8. CDR1 SQVTM and CDR2 ANQGSEA come from the germline V gene. The CDR3 region is CSVLGAGGGYTF. The CDR3 DNA follows: TGCAGCGTCCTTGGGGCAGGGGGCGGCTACACCTTC. Full variable domain (rest looked up from reference TRBV29-1 and TRBJ1-2): SAVISQKPSRDICQRGTSLTIQCQVDSQVTMMFWYRQQPGQSLTLIATANQGSEATYESGFVIDKFPISRPNLTFSTLTVSNMSPEDSSIYLCSVLGAGGGYTFGSGTRLTVV.

The gene calls are TRBV18 and TRBJ2-5; the D is unclear. Trimming cost V 0 bases and J 5 bases, with 4 bases left between them. This CDR3 comprises 12 residues. Germline V gives CDR1 KGHSH, CDR2 LQKENI. In DNA form, the CDR3 reads TGTGCCAGCTCACCACCCGGGGAGACCCAGTACTTC. Protein sequence: CASSPPGETQYF.

The gene calls are TRBV2 and TRBJ1-1; D is ambiguous. Germline V gene data show CDR1 as SNHLY and CDR2 as FYNNEI. Trimming took 2 bases from V and 4 from J, leaving 11 bases between them. The CDR3 has 14 amino acids. The CDR3 here is CASSEQTTSTEAFF. CDR3 sequence (DNA): TGTGCCAGCAGTGAACAGACTACGAGCACTGAAGCTTTCTTT.

This chain links TRBV19 with TRBJ1-1; TRBD1 matches at 8 bases. V shed 4 bases, J shed 6 bases, and the junction held 10 bases outside the gene matches. The CDR3 covers 15 residues. Germline V CDR1 and CDR2: LNHDA, SQIVND (reference sequence). CDR3 amino acids: CASSTQDRVMSEAFF. CDR3 in DNA: TGTGCCAGTAGTACCCAGGACAGGGTTATGTCTGAAGCTTTCTTT.

This chain joins TRBV28 and TRBJ2-7; 7 nucleotides line up with TRBD1. Germline loops: CDR1 MDHEN, CDR2 SYDVKM. The CDR3 contains 15 residues. J gave up 7 bases and V 4 bases, and 13 bases lay outside the gene matches. CDR3 DNA sequence: TGTGCCAGCAGTTCCCAACCTGACAGGGCAGGGGAGCAGTACTTC. It encodes CASSSQPDRAGEQYF.

This clone has more than one count but fewer than ten. This chain uses TRBV25-1 with TRBJ1-6; no clear D. CDR3 length equals 12 residues. V was clipped by 4 bases and J by 6 bases, with 4 bases between them. CDR1 and CDR2 from the germline V gene are MGHDK and SYGVNS. The CDR3, as DNA: TGTGCCAGCAGTGCTTCTAATTCACCCCTCCACTTT. This sequence encodes CASSASNSPLHF.

This rearrangement joins TRBV11-2 to TRBJ2-1; 10 bases map to TRBD2. CDR1 SGHAT and CDR2 FQNNGV come from the germline V gene. The J segment lost 0 bases and the V segment lost 1 base, leaving 9 bases of the junction unmatched. This CDR3 is 19 amino acids long. CDR3 nucleotides: TGTGCCAGCAGCTTAGGAGCAGCGGGGGGGCCTAGCTCCTACAATGAGCAGTTCTTC. It yields the protein CASSLGAAGGPSSYNEQFF. Complete variable domain (other parts from reference TRBV11-2 and TRBJ2-1): EAGVAQSPRYKIIEKRQSVAFWCNPISGHATLYWYQQILGQGPKLLIQFQNNGVVDDSQLPKDRFSAERLKGVDSTLKIQPAKLEDSAVYLCASSLGAAGGPSSYNEQFFGPGTRLTVL.

This chain links TRBV5-1 with TRBJ2-1; a weak D match, TRBD2 (6 bases). The CDR3 runs 13 residues. Per germline, CDR1 SGHRS and CDR2 YFSETQ. V lost 4 bases, J lost 4 bases, and 9 bases lay in between. DNA of the CDR3: TGCGCCAGCAGCGCGGGACGGTACAATGAGCAGTTCTTC. Its protein product is CASSAGRYNEQFF.

The chain is built from TRBV5-1 and TRBJ1-4, with 11 nucleotides matching TRBD1. Trimming cost V 2 bases and J 7 bases; bases outside gene matches: 4. The CDR3 spans 15 residues. The germline gives CDR1 SGHRS, CDR2 YFSETQ. CDR3 region: CASSFQGQGVEKLFF. The CDR3 nucleotides are TGCGCCAGCAGCTTCCAGGGACAGGGGGTTGAAAAACTGTTTTTT.

The V gene is TRBV2, the J gene TRBJ1-2; 9 nucleotides line up with TRBD1. The germline gives CDR1 SNHLY, CDR2 FYNNEI. Losses at the gene ends were 6 bases for V and 4 bases for J; bases not matched to a gene: 9. This CDR3 spans 15 amino acids. The CDR3 reads CASSDNRGRTYGYTF. The CDR3 DNA reads TGTGCCAGCAGCGATAACAGGGGGCGCACCTATGGCTACACCTTC.

This chain links TRBV30 with TRBJ1-5, with D possibly being TRBD1 (6 bases). CDR1 and CDR2 from the germline V gene are GTSNPN and SVGIG (reference sequence). V was pared by 3 bases and J by 5 bases, with 14 bases between. The length of the CDR3 is 14 residues. The DNA for the CDR3 is TGTGCCTGGAGCGCCTGGGGGCCCGATCAGCCCCAGCATTTT. This translates into CAWSAWGPDQPQHF.

The chain joins TRBV6-6 to TRBJ1-5; TRBD1 is a possible D gene (5 bases). Germline loops: CDR1 MNHNY, CDR2 SVGAGI (reference sequence). Trimming stripped 7 bases from V and 0 bases from J, with 13 bases between. The CDR3 has 15 amino acids. CDR3 in DNA: TGTGCCAGCACCAGGACACCTTATAGCAATCAGCCCCAGCATTTT. Its protein product is CASTRTPYSNQPQHF.

The chain links TRBV19 to TRBJ2-3; D might be TRBD2 (6 bases). The CDR3 has 14 residues. With 7 bases removed from V and 2 bases from J, the gap between germline ends came to 13 bases. The germline V gene encodes CDR1 LNHDA and CDR2 SQIVND (reference sequence). This CDR3 is CASKVAANTDTQYF. CDR3 nucleotide sequence: TGTGCCAGTAAGGTAGCGGCGAACACAGATACGCAGTATTTT.

This chain links TRBV2 with TRBJ2-7; no firm D call. Germline values: CDR1 SNHLY, CDR2 FYNNEI. V gave up 5 bases and J gave up 5 bases, with 10 bases separating them. CDR3 size: 12 residues. Here the CDR3 DNA reads TGTGCCAGCAGTCAGGAAGTCGACGAGCAGTACTTC. Residues: CASSQEVDEQYF.

V is TRBV4-2 and J is TRBJ2-5, with TRBD2 matching over 12 bases. CDR1 and CDR2 from the germline V gene are LGHNA and YNFKEQ. The CDR3 has 18 amino acids. V shed 4 bases, J shed 1 base, and the junction held 10 bases outside the gene matches. CDR3 sequence (DNA): TGTGCCAGCAGCCCAGAACTAGCGGGAGGACGAAGCCAAGAGACCCAGTACTTC. This sequence encodes CASSPELAGGRSQETQYF.

This chain links TRBV13 with TRBJ2-7, with a possible D match to TRBD1 (5 bases). Between the trimmed V and J ends, which lost 0 bases and 4 bases, there was a span of 19 bases. The CDR3 has 17 residues. Germline V CDR1 and CDR2: PRHDT, FYEKMQ (reference sequence). CDR3 sequence reads: CASSLGLWGRQGYEQYF. CDR3 nucleotides: TGTGCCAGCAGCTTAGGCCTGTGGGGCAGGCAAGGGTACGAGCAGTACTTC.

This rearrangement joins TRBV18 to TRBJ2-1; 11 bases match TRBD2. Germline CDR1 and CDR2: KGHSH and LQKENI. The CDR3 runs to 15 residues. The junction had 7 bases not matched to a gene; V was cut back by 3 bases and J by 9 bases. CDR3 residues: CASSPLAGGAIEQFF. The CDR3 nucleotides are TGTGCCAGCTCACCCCTAGCGGGAGGAGCTATTGAGCAGTTCTTC.

The gene calls are TRBV7-2 and TRBJ1-3, with D possibly being TRBD1 (5 bases). This CDR3 has 14 residues. Trimming took 5 bases from V and 0 from J, leaving 8 bases between them. Germline V lookup: CDR1 SGHTA, CDR2 FQGNSA. In nucleotides, the CDR3 is TGTGCCAGCAGCCCAGGGTTCTCTGGAAACACCATATATTTT. It yields the protein CASSPGFSGNTIYF.

The chain combines TRBV7-6 with TRBJ2-5; 13 nucleotides agree with TRBD2. CDR1 is SGHVS, CDR2 FNYEAQ, per germline. CDR3 size: 15 residues. V lost 5 bases, J lost 4 bases, and 4 bases stayed unmatched. The DNA of the CDR3 is TGTGCCAGCAGCCTCGGACTAGCGGGAGTAGAGACCCAGTACTTC. Protein sequence: CASSLGLAGVETQYF.

The chain carries TRBV4-1 and TRBJ2-5; perhaps TRBD2 as D (7 bases). The CDR3 runs 16 residues. Trimming pared 4 bases from V and 5 bases from J, leaving 20 bases between. Germline values: CDR1 MGHRA, CDR2 YSYEKL. DNA for the CDR3: TGCGCCAGCAGCCGATACGGTGGGGGGGCGGCGGAGACCCAGTACTTC. It is translated as CASSRYGGGAAETQYF.

This clone was found a few times. This chain joins TRBV5-1 and TRBJ1-1; 12 bases are shared with TRBD1. The CDR3 has 14 residues. Germline V CDR1 and CDR2: SGHRS, YFSETQ. V gave up 3 bases and J gave up 8 bases; unmatched junction bases: 5. CDR3 DNA sequence: TGCGCCAGCAGCTGGGACAGGGGGCCCCCCGAAGCTTTCTTT. Amino acid sequence: CASSWDRGPPEAFF.

The V call is TRBV28, the J call TRBJ2-7, with D possibly being TRBD1 (6 bases). Germline V CDR1 and CDR2: MDHEN, SYDVKM. V was cut by 7 bases and J by 7 bases, with 20 bases left in between. The CDR3 totals 14 residues. The CDR3 reads CASTSPTGRREQYF. CDR3 bases: TGTGCCAGCACCTCCCCGACAGGCAGGAGGGAGCAGTACTTC.

This sequence joins TRBV2 and TRBJ2-3, with a tentative D call TRBD2 (6 bases). CDR1 is SNHLY, CDR2 FYNNEI, per germline. The CDR3 extends over 15 amino acids. V lost 8 bases to trimming and J lost 0 bases, with 15 bases between them. This chain's CDR3 is CASELVGTSTDTQYF. For the CDR3, the DNA is TGTGCCAGCGAACTAGTCGGGACTAGCACAGATACGCAGTATTTT.

This chain connects TRBV5-1 to TRBJ2-6, with D possibly TRBD1 on 6 matching bases. The CDR3 has 15 amino acids. Germline V gene sequence: CDR1 SGHRS, CDR2 YFSETQ. V shed 4 bases and J shed 1 base, with 9 bases lying between them. The CDR3 DNA is TGCGCCAGCAGCGCCACAGGGTCTGGGGCCAACGTCCTGACTTTC. Translation: CASSATGSGANVLTF.

This clone showed up just a few times. This chain joins TRBV6-5 and TRBJ1-2; perhaps TRBD1 as D (6 bases). The CDR3 runs to 12 residues. The V gene's germline CDR1 is MNHEY and CDR2 SVGAGI. V lost 7 bases and J lost 3, with 9 bases in between. As DNA, the CDR3 is TGTGCCAGCAAACAGGGTGACTATGGCTACACCTTC. Its translation: CASKQGDYGYTF.

The chain uses TRBV29-1 and TRBJ1-1; no firm D call. This CDR3 spans 11 amino acids. Germline V gene data show CDR1 as SQVTM and CDR2 as ANQGSEA. Trimming cost V 6 bases and J 1 base, with 6 bases left between them. CDR3 DNA sequence: TGCAGCGTCCCCCGGAACACTGAAGCTTTCTTT. Amino acids: CSVPRNTEAFF.

This rearrangement joins TRBV4-1 to TRBJ1-2, with a possible D match to TRBD1 (5 bases). The CDR3 consists of 14 residues. Germline V gene lookup returns CDR1 MGHRA and CDR2 YSYEKL. With 0 bases removed from V and 4 bases from J, the gap between germline ends came to 9 bases. The chain's CDR3 is CASSQEGGAYGYTF. The CDR3 DNA reads as TGCGCCAGCAGCCAAGAGGGCGGGGCCTATGGCTACACCTTC.

V is TRBV18 and J is TRBJ2-7; 9 bases line up with TRBD1. Losses at the gene ends were 5 bases for V and 4 bases for J; bases not matched to a gene: 3. Germline V gene lookup returns CDR1 KGHSH and CDR2 LQKENI. This CDR3 is 13 amino acids long. CDR3 sequence reads: CASSTGQGYEQYF. The DNA for the CDR3 is TGTGCCAGCTCAACGGGACAGGGATACGAGCAGTACTTC. The variable domain in full, completed from reference TRBV18 and TRBJ2-7, reads NAGVMQNPRHLVRRRGQEARLRCSPMKGHSHVYWYRQLPEEGLKFMVYLQKENIIDESGMPKERFSAEFPKEGPSILRIQQVVRGDSAAYFCASSTGQGYEQYFGPGTRLTVT.

V gene TRBV9 combines with J gene TRBJ1-2; D remains unclear. V lost 3 bases, J lost 8 bases, and 14 bases lay in between. The germline V gene encodes CDR1 SGDLS and CDR2 YYNGEE. The CDR3 contains 13 residues. The CDR3: CASSERSLGGYTF. CDR3 nucleotides: TGTGCCAGCAGCGAAAGGAGTCTTGGGGGCTACACCTTC.